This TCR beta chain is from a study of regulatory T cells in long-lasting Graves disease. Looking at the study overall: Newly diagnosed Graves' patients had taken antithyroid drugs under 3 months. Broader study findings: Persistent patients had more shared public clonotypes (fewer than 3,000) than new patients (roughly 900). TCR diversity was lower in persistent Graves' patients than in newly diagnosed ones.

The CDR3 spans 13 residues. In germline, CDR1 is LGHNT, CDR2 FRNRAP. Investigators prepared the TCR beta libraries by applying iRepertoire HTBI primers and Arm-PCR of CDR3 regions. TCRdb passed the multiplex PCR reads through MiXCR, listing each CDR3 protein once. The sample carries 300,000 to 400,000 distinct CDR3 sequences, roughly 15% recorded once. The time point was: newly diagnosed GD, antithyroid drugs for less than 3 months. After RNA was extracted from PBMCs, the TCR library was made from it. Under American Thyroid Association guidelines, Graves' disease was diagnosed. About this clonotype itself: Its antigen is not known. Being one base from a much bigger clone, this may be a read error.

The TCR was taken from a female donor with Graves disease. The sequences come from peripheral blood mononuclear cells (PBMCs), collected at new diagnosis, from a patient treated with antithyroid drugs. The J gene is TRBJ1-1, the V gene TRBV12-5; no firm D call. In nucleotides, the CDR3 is TGTGCTAGTGGTCCAGGCGGGAACACTGAAACTTTCTTT. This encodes CASGPGGNTETFF.